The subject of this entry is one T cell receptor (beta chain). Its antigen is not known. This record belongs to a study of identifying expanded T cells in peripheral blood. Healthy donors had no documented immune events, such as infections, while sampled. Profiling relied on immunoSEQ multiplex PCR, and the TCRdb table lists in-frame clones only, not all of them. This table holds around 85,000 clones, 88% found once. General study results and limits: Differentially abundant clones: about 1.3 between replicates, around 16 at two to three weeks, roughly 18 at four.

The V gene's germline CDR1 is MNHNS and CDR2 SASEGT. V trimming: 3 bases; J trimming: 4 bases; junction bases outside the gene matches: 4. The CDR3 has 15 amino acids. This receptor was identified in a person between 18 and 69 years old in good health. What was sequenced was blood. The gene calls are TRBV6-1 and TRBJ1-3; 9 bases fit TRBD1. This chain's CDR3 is CASSDRTGDGNTIYF. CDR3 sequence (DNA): TGTGCCAGCAGTGATAGGACAGGGGACGGAAACACCATATATTTT.